This TCR beta chain was retrieved from a study of spatial heterogeneity in lung cancer. Turning to the study itself: In the raw reads, each unique TCR and UMI combination was present more than ten times on average.

This CDR3 region has 11 residues. The germline V and J ends were trimmed by 4 bases and 7 bases, with 8 bases remaining between them. Germline-derived CDR1 and CDR2 are SGHRS and YFSETQ. In regard to this clonotype: Its specificity is not known. As an off-target read in a library built for alpha chains, this beta chain has a frequency of little significance.

As for time point: sample taken at primary tumor resection. About 73 TRACERx patients with early, untreated non-small cell lung cancer donated samples. Whole-study results and caveats: Tumor mutation counts were tracked by expanded intratumoral alpha and beta TCR counts.

TCRdb used MiXCR to reprocess the 5' RACE reads, holding one entry per CDR3 protein. The sample lists several thousand distinct CDR3 sequences, 14% to 15% seen once, with under 25% in the top ten. This receptor was identified in a female donor with early-stage non-small cell lung cancer. The sequencing here drew on lung tumor tissue, taken at surgery. The V and J genes are TRBV5-1 and TRBJ1-1, with TRBD1 as a possible D gene (6 bases). Here the CDR3 DNA reads TGCGCCAGCAGCAAGACAGGTGAAGCTTTCTTT. This translates into CASSKTGEAFF.